These 20 T cell receptor beta chains were all obtained from the same sample, sequenced in a study of shared clonotypes between healthy human individuals. TCRdb keeps only in-frame clones here, not all; method: immunoSEQ multiplex PCR. Counted here are about 1.4 million clones, over 95% occurring once; the ten biggest clones make up over 1%. Sequencing was done on a sample of naive CD4+ T cells sorted from blood. Indicated subset: CD45RA+ positively selected. The receptors were sampled from a man aged 25-40 years in good health.

This clone was recorded only once. This rearrangement joins TRBV5-4 to TRBJ2-1, with 10 bases identical to TRBD2. The ends lost 9 bases at V and 3 bases at J; junction bases unmatched: 6. The CDR3 is 14 residues long. CDR1 and CDR2 (germline): SGHNT, YYREEE (reference sequence). The CDR3 loop reads CATKAGGRYNEQFF. CDR3 coding DNA: TGTGCCACTAAAGCGGGAGGGCGCTACAATGAGCAGTTCTTC.

J is TRBJ1-5 and V is TRBV27; D unresolved. Germline V gene sequence: CDR1 MNHEY, CDR2 SMNVEV (reference sequence). The V and J ends lost 3 bases and 7 bases respectively, with 7 bases between them. The CDR3 contains 12 residues. CDR3 in DNA: TGTGCCAGCAGTTTCTACCGACAGCCCCAGCATTTT. The encoded protein is CASSFYRQPQHF.

The gene calls are TRBV9 and TRBJ2-2; D possibly corresponds to TRBD2 (6 bases). Trimming cost V 4 bases and J 4 bases, with 14 bases left between them. Per the germline V gene, CDR1 is SGDLS and CDR2 is YYNGEE. CDR3 size: 15 residues. CDR3 DNA sequence: TGTGCCAGCAGCTTAAGGACTACCCCCACCGGGGAGCTGTTTTTT. Residues: CASSLRTTPTGELFF. Variable domain in full (rest from reference TRBV9 and TRBJ2-2): DSGVTQTPKHLITATGQRVTLRCSPRSGDLSVYWYQQSLDQGLQFLIQYYNGEERAKGNILERFSAQQFPDLHSELNLSSLELGDSALYFCASSLRTTPTGELFFGEGSRLTVL.

The chain uses TRBV19 and TRBJ2-1; possibly TRBD2 for D (6 bases). The CDR3 runs to 17 residues. The V gene's germline CDR1 is LNHDA and CDR2 SQIVND (reference sequence). Trimming pared 0 bases from V and 0 bases from J, leaving 12 bases between. This CDR3 reads CASSIDPSGSSYNEQFF. The CDR3 nucleotides are TGTGCCAGTAGTATAGATCCCTCCGGGAGCTCCTACAATGAGCAGTTCTTC.

As DNA, the CDR3 is TGTGCCAGCAGCAGACAGGGGGCGACGTCCTACGAGCAGTACTTC. Encoded protein: CASSRQGATSYEQYF. This chain connects TRBV2 to TRBJ2-7, with TRBD1 matching over 10 bases. Germline V lookup: CDR1 SNHLY, CDR2 FYNNEI. The ends lost 6 bases at V and 1 base at J; junction bases unmatched: 6. The CDR3 covers 15 residues. Based on the CDR3 plus reference TRBV2 and TRBJ2-7, the full variable domain is EPEVTQTPSHQVTQMGQEVILRCVPISNHLYFYWYRQILGQKVEFLVSFYNNEISEKSEIFDDQFSVERPDGSNFTLKIRSTKLEDSAMYFCASSRQGATSYEQYFGPGTRLTVT.

The count of this clone is one. The chain employs TRBV6-1 and TRBJ2-7; TRBD2 agrees at 10 bases. The germline gives CDR1 MNHNS, CDR2 SASEGT. J was trimmed by 3 bases and V by 1 base; bases with no gene match: 3. This CDR3 spans 15 amino acids. CDR3 DNA sequence: TGTGCCAGCAGTGAAGGGGGACTAGCGTACTACGAGCAGTACTTC. It encodes CASSEGGLAYYEQYF.

The chain uses TRBV18 and TRBJ2-7; a weak D match, TRBD1 (6 bases). This CDR3 region has 16 residues. Germline V CDR1 and CDR2: KGHSH, LQKENI. V gave up 0 bases and J gave up 5 bases, with 17 bases separating them. CDR3 region: CASSPPYRQAGNEQYF. CDR3 nucleotide sequence: TGTGCCAGCTCACCACCGTATAGACAGGCGGGCAACGAGCAGTACTTC.

Comments on this clone: The identical CDR3 is also encoded by other nucleotide sequences in the sample. The CDR3 DNA sequence: TGTGCCAGCTCACCTACGGAAGAGACCCAGTACTTC. Translated: CASSPTEETQYF. This sequence joins TRBV18 and TRBJ2-5, with unresolved D. V was clipped by 3 bases and J by 3 bases, with 5 bases between them. The CDR3 sequence is 12 residues long. Germline CDR1 is KGHSH and CDR2 is LQKENI.

This chain uses TRBV5-1 with TRBJ2-1; 11 nucleotides align to TRBD2. The CDR3 is 15 residues long. The ends lost 1 base at V and 6 bases at J; junction bases unmatched: 3. CDR1 is SGHRS and CDR2 is YFSETQ in the germline V gene. The CDR3 nucleotides are TGCGCCAGCAGCTTGTCTAGCGGGAGGTTCAATGAGCAGTTCTTC. This gives the protein CASSLSSGRFNEQFF.

This rearrangement joins TRBV27 to TRBJ2-6; maybe TRBD2 (6 bases). The CDR3 length is 16 residues. The ends were cut back, 5 bases at V and 2 bases at J, with 13 bases in the middle. Germline CDR1 is MNHEY and CDR2 is SMNVEV (reference sequence). The CDR3 loop reads CASSRGTVPGANVLTF. CDR3 bases: TGTGCCAGCAGTCGGGGGACGGTACCTGGGGCCAACGTCCTGACTTTC.

The gene calls are TRBV6-1 and TRBJ1-1; 9 nucleotides agree with TRBD1. CDR1 is MNHNS and CDR2 is SASEGT in the germline V gene. V shed 5 bases, J shed 2 bases, and the junction held 3 bases outside the gene matches. The CDR3 spans 14 residues. DNA of the CDR3: TGTGCCAGCAGTCGGACAGGGGTCAACACTGAAGCTTTCTTT. Translation: CASSRTGVNTEAFF.

The chain employs TRBV10-3 and TRBJ2-7, with 12 nucleotides matching TRBD2. V was pared by 7 bases and J by 2 bases, with 3 bases of the junction left unmatched. This CDR3 region has 14 residues. Germline loops: CDR1 ENHRY, CDR2 SYGVKD. DNA of the CDR3: TGTGCCATCAATGGACTAGCGGGACCCTACGAGCAGTACTTC. It specifies CAINGLAGPYEQYF.

The chain recombines TRBV5-4 with TRBJ2-5; the D gene is possibly TRBD2 (6 bases). The V gene's germline CDR1 is SGHNT and CDR2 YYREEE (reference sequence). V lost 0 bases and J 5 bases, leaving 14 bases between the germline ends. CDR3 length equals 15 residues. In DNA form, the CDR3 reads TGTGCCAGCAGCTTGGTTGGGGGGAGCGGGGAGACCCAGTACTTC. It is translated as CASSLVGGSGETQYF. Full variable domain (rest looked up from reference TRBV5-4 and TRBJ2-5): ETGVTQSPTHLIKTRGQQVTLRCSSQSGHNTVSWYQQALGQGPQFIFQYYREEENGRGNFPPRFSGLQFPNYSSELNVNALELDDSALYLCASSLVGGSGETQYFGPGTRLLVL.

The rearrangement links TRBV6-1 to TRBJ1-2; possible D gene TRBD1, 5 bases. V dropped 6 bases and J dropped 4 bases, with 12 bases sitting between them. Per the germline V gene, CDR1 is MNHNS and CDR2 is SASEGT. This CDR3 contains 13 residues. The chain's CDR3 is CASRTAGGYGYTF. The CDR3 DNA is TGTGCCAGCAGGACGGCGGGGGGCTATGGCTACACCTTC.

About this clone itself: At the DNA level, this CDR3 is encoded by other sequences in the same sample as well. The rearrangement joins TRBV5-4 to TRBJ2-1; D unclear. This CDR3 is built from 12 residues. The germline gives CDR1 SGHNT, CDR2 YYREEE (reference sequence). The V and J ends lost 3 bases and 0 bases respectively, with 1 base between them. DNA for the CDR3: TGTGCCAGCAGCTACTCCTACAATGAGCAGTTCTTC. Translation: CASSYSYNEQFF. The complete variable domain, with remaining parts taken from reference TRBV5-4 and TRBJ2-1, reads ETGVTQSPTHLIKTRGQQVTLRCSSQSGHNTVSWYQQALGQGPQFIFQYYREEENGRGNFPPRFSGLQFPNYSSELNVNALELDDSALYLCASSYSYNEQFFGPGTRLTVL.

V is TRBV7-3 and J is TRBJ2-1; 12 bases agree with TRBD2. In germline, CDR1 is SGHTA, CDR2 FQGTGA. The CDR3 totals 17 residues. V gave up 3 bases and J gave up 8 bases; unmatched junction bases: 11. The CDR3 DNA reads as TGTGCCAGCAGCTTGTTCCCCCCGACTAGCGGGAGCGATGAGCAGTTCTTC. Encoded protein: CASSLFPPTSGSDEQFF.

In its sample, this clone was seen once. The chain uses TRBV7-6 and TRBJ2-7, with TRBD1 matching 8 bases. The CDR3 spans 16 residues. Germline trimming cut 2 bases from V and 2 bases from J; bases unmatched to any gene: 8. Germline V gene data show CDR1 as SGHVS and CDR2 as FNYEAQ. CDR3 sequence: CASSLTTGVPTYEQYF. For the CDR3, the DNA is TGTGCCAGCAGCTTAACGACAGGGGTCCCGACCTACGAGCAGTACTTC.

This clone has only a few counts. The chain has TRBV15 and TRBJ1-2; D possibly corresponds to TRBD1 (6 bases). This CDR3 spans 13 amino acids. Germline CDR1 is LNHNV and CDR2 is YYDKDF (reference sequence). The germline V and J ends were trimmed by 3 bases and 5 bases, with 10 bases remaining between them. CDR3 coding DNA: TGTGCCACCAGCAGCAGACAGGTGTATGGCTACACCTTC. Encoded protein: CATSSRQVYGYTF.

The gene calls are TRBV7-9 and TRBJ2-5; D gene uncertain. Germline assignment: CDR1 SEHNR and CDR2 FQNEAQ (reference sequence). Between the trimmed V and J ends, which lost 9 bases and 2 bases, there was a span of 13 bases. The CDR3 is made up of 13 amino acids. CDR3 protein: CASIKHHQETQYF. CDR3 nucleotide sequence: TGTGCCAGTATAAAACACCATCAAGAGACCCAGTACTTC.

V usage is TRBV19 and J usage is TRBJ1-2; D remains unclear. This CDR3 is 13 amino acids long. Germline V gene sequence: CDR1 LNHDA, CDR2 SQIVND (reference sequence). Trimming took off 3 bases at V and 5 bases at J, with 10 bases between the two ends. Here the CDR3 DNA reads TGTGCCAGTAGTATGATATATCGGTATGGCTACACCTTC. Protein product: CASSMIYRYGYTF.